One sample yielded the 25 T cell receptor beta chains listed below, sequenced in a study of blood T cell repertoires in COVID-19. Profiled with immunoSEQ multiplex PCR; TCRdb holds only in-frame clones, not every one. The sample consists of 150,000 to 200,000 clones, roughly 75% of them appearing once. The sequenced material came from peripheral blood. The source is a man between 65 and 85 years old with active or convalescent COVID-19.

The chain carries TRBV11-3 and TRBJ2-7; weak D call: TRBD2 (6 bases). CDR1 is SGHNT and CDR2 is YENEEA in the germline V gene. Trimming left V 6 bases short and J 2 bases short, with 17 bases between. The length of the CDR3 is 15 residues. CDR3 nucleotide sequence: TGTGCCAGCAGGCTGGGGGGAGAGAGGACCTACGAGCAGTACTTC. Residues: CASRLGGERTYEQYF.

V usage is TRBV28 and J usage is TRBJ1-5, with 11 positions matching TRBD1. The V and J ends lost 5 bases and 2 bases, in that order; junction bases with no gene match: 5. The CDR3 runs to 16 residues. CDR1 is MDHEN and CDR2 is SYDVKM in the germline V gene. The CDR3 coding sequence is TGTGCCAGCAGTGAGGACAGGGGGCAGGGCAATCAGCCCCAGCATTTT. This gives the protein CASSEDRGQGNQPQHF.

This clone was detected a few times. The CDR3 here is CASSFGTGSDTQYF. In nucleotides, the CDR3 is TGCGCCAGCAGCTTCGGGACAGGGAGCGATACGCAGTATTTT. V usage is TRBV5-1 and J usage is TRBJ2-3, with 9 positions matching TRBD1. V trimming: 2 bases; J trimming: 6 bases; junction bases outside the gene matches: 4. The germline V gene encodes CDR1 SGHRS and CDR2 YFSETQ. This CDR3 is built from 14 residues.

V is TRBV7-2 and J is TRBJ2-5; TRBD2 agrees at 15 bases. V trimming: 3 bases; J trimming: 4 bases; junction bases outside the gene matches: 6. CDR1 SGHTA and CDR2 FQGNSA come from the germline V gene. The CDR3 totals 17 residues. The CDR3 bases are TGTGCCAGCAGCTTCCAAGGACTAGCGGGGGGGCGAGAGACCCAGTACTTC. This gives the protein CASSFQGLAGGRETQYF.

CDR3 residues: CASSDAGGYTEAFF. The CDR3 DNA reads as TGTGCCAGCAGTGACGCGGGTGGTTACACTGAAGCTTTCTTT. This rearrangement joins TRBV25-1 to TRBJ1-1, with D uncertain. The V end was cut by 3 bases, the J end by 3 bases, with 11 bases between. Per the germline V gene, CDR1 is MGHDK and CDR2 is SYGVNS. The CDR3 is 14 residues long.

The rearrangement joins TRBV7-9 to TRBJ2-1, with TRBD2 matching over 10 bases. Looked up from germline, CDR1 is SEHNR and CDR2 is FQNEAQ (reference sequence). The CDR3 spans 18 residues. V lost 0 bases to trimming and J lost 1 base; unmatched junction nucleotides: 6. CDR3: CASSLALPGLASYNEQFF. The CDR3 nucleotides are TGTGCCAGCAGCTTAGCGTTACCGGGACTAGCGTCCTACAATGAGCAGTTCTTC.

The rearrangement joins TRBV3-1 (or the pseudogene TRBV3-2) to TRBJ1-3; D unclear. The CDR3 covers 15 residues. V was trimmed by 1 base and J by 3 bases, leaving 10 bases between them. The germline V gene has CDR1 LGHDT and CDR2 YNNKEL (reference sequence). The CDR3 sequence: CASSQVRSLGNTIYF. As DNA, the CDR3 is TGTGCCAGCAGCCAAGTCAGGTCGCTTGGAAACACCATATATTTT.

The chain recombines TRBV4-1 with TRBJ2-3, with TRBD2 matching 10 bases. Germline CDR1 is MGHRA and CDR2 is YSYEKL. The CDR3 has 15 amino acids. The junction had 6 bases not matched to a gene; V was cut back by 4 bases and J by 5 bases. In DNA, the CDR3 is TGCGCCAGCAGCCTCAGCGGGAGGGGTCAAGATACGCAGTATTTT. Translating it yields CASSLSGRGQDTQYF.

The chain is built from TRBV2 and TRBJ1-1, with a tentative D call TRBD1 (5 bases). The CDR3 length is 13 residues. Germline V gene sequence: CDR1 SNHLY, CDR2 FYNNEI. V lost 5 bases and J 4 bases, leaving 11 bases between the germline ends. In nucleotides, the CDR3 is TGTGCCAGCAGTAACCAGGGTAGCACTGAAGCTTTCTTT. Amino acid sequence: CASSNQGSTEAFF.

The CDR3 spells CASSIGSLNTEAFF. CDR3 bases: TGTGCCAGTAGTATAGGGAGTTTGAACACTGAAGCTTTCTTT. This chain uses TRBV19 with TRBJ1-1; D is unclear. Trimming pared 1 base from V and 0 bases from J, leaving 6 bases between. From germline, CDR1 is LNHDA and CDR2 SQIVND (reference sequence). CDR3 length equals 14 residues.

The CDR3 sequence: CASSLNPPGSGELFF. The DNA for the CDR3 is TGTGCCAGCAGCTTAAATCCCCCAGGGTCCGGGGAGCTGTTTTTT. The rearrangement joins TRBV7-3 to TRBJ2-2, with D possibly being TRBD1 (5 bases). The CDR3 has 15 amino acids. V was pared by 1 base and J by 6 bases, with 12 bases between. Germline-derived CDR1 and CDR2 are SGHTA and FQGTGA. Filled out from reference TRBV7-3 and TRBJ2-2, the complete variable domain reads GAGVSQTPSNKVTEKGKYVELRCDPISGHTALYWYRQSLGQGPEFLIYFQGTGAADDSGLPNDRFFAVRPEGSVSTLKIQRTERGDSAVYLCASSLNPPGSGELFFGEGSRLTVL.

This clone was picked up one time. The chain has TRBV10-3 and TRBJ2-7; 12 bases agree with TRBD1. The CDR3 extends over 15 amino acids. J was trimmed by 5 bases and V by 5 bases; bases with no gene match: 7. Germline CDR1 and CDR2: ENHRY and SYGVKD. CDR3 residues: CAISPGTGGFDEQYF. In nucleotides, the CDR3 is TGTGCCATCAGTCCCGGGACAGGGGGCTTCGACGAGCAGTACTTC.

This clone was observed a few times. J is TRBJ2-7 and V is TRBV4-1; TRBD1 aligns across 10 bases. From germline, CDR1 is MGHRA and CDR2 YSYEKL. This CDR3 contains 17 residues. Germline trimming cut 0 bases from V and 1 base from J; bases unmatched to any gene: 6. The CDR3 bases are TGCGCCAGCAGCCAAGATCATGGGACAGGGGTATCCTACGAGCAGTACTTC. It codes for CASSQDHGTGVSYEQYF.

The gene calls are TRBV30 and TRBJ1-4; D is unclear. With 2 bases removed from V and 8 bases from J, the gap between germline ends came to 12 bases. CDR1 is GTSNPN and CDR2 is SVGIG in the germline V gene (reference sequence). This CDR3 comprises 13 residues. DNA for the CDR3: TGTGCCTGGAGTACAGTCCAAGGCGAAAAACTGTTTTTT. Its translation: CAWSTVQGEKLFF.

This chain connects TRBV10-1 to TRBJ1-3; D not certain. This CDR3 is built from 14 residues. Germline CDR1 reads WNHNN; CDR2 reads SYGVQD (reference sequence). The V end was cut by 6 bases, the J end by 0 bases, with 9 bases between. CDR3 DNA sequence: TGCGCCAGCAGCGCAGGCCTCTCTGGAAACACCATATATTTT. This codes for CASSAGLSGNTIYF.

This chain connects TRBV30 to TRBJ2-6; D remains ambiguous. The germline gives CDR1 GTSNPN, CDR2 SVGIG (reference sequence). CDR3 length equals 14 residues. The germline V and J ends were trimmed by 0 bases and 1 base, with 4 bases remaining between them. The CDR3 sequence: CAWSVGSGANVLTF. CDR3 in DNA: TGTGCCTGGAGTGTCGGGTCTGGGGCCAACGTCCTGACTTTC.

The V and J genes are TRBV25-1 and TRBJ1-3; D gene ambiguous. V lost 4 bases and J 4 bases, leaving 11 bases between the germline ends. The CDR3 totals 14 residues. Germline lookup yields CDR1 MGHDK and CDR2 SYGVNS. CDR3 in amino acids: CASSASRNGNTIYF. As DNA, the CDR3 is TGTGCCAGCAGTGCTAGTCGTAACGGAAACACCATATATTTT. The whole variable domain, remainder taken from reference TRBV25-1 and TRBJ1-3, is EADIYQTPRYLVIGTGKKITLECSQTMGHDKMYWYQQDPGMELHLIHYSYGVNSTEKGDLSSESTVSRIRTEHFPLTLESARPSHTSQYLCASSASRNGNTIYFGEGSWLTVV.

The CDR3: CASLDRVEWQPQHF. CDR3 DNA: TGTGCCAGCCTGGACAGGGTTGAATGGCAGCCCCAGCATTTT. The chain uses TRBV27 and TRBJ1-5; TRBD1 agrees at 8 bases. Germline lookup yields CDR1 MNHEY and CDR2 SMNVEV (reference sequence). With 8 bases clipped from V and 7 bases from J, the junction kept 10 bases outside the gene matches. This CDR3 comprises 14 residues.

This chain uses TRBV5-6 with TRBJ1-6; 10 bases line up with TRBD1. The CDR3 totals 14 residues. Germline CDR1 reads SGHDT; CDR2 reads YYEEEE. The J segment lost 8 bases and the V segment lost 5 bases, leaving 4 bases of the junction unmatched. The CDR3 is CASSLDRGYSPLHF. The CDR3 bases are TGTGCCAGCAGTCTGGACAGGGGGTATTCACCCCTCCACTTT.

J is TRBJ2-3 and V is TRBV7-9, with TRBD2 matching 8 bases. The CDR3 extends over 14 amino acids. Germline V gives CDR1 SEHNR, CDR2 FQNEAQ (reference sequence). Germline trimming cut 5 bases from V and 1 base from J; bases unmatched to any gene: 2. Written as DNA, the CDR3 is TGTGCCAGCAGCCCCGGGAGGGGCACAGATACGCAGTATTTT. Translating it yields CASSPGRGTDTQYF.

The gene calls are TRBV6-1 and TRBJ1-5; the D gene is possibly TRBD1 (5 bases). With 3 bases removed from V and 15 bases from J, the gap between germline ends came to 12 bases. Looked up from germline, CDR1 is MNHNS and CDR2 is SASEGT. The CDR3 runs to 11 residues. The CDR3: CASSDLGEGHF. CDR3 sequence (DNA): TGTGCCAGCAGTGATTTAGGGGAAGGGCATTTT.

CDR3 DNA sequence: TGCGCCAGCAGCCAGATCGGGACAGGGGGTGAAAAACTGTTTTTT. Its translation is CASSQIGTGGEKLFF. The rearrangement links TRBV5-1 to TRBJ1-4, with 11 bases fitting TRBD1. The CDR3 contains 15 residues. Germline CDR1 is SGHRS and CDR2 is YFSETQ. The V segment lost 4 bases and the J segment 7 bases; nucleotides outside the gene matches: 6.

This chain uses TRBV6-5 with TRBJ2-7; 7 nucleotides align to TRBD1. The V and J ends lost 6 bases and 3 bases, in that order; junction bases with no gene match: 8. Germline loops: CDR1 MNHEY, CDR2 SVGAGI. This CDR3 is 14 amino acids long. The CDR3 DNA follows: TGTGCCAGCAGCTGGACAGGTATAAGCTACGAGCAGTACTTC. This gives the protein CASSWTGISYEQYF.

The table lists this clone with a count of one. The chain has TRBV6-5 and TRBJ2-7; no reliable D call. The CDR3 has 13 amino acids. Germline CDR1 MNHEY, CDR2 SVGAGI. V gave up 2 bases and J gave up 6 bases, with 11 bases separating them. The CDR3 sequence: CASSYGLVAEQYF. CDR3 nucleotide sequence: TGTGCCAGCAGTTACGGGTTAGTAGCCGAGCAGTACTTC.

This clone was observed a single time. The CDR3 loop reads CAWDQTGNEKLFF. Written as DNA, the CDR3 is TGTGCCTGGGATCAGACGGGTAATGAAAAACTGTTTTTT. V and J are TRBV30 and TRBJ1-4, with D unresolved. The germline V gene encodes CDR1 GTSNPN and CDR2 SVGIG (reference sequence). This CDR3 region has 13 residues. V was cut by 5 bases and J by 4 bases, with 11 bases left in between.